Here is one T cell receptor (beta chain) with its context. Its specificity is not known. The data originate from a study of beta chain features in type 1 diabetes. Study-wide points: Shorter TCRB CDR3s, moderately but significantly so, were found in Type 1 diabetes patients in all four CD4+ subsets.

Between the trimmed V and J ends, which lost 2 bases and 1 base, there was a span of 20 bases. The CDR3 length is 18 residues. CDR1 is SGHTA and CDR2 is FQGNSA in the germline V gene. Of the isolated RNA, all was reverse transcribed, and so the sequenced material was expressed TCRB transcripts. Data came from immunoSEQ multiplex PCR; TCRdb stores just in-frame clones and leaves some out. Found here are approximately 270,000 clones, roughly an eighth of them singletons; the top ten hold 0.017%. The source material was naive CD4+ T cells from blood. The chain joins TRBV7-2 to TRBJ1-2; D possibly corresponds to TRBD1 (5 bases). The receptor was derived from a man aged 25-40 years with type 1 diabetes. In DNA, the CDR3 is TGTGCCAGCAGCTTAACTTTGACAGAAGGCTCCAATAACTATGGCTACACCTTC. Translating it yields CASSLTLTEGSNNYGYTF.